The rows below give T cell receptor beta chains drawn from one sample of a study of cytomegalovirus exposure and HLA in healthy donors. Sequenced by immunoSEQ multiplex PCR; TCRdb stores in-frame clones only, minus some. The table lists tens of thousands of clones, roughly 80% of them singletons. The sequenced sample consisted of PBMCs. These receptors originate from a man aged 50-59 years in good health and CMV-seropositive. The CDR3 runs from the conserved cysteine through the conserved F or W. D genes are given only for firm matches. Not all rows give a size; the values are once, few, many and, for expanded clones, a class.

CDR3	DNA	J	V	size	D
CASSLLAGGTDTQYF	TGTGCCAGCAGTTTACTAGCGGGTGGCACAGATACGCAGTATTTT	TRBJ2-3	TRBV27	-	TRBD2
CASSPPKGLAGIYEQYF	TGTGCCAGCTCACCACCGAAGGGACTAGCGGGGATCTACGAGCAGTACTTC	TRBJ2-7	TRBV18	-	TRBD2
CASSPGLNTEAFF	TGTGCCAGCTCACCCGGGTTGAACACTGAAGCTTTCTTT	TRBJ1-1	TRBV18	-	-
CGSGAAPGRAVYEQYF	TGCGGATCGGGAGCAGCGCCCGGTAGGGCCGTCTACGAGCAGTACTTC	TRBJ2-7	TRBV5-1	-	-
CASRKPGTGNYGYTF	TGTGCCAGTAGGAAACCCGGGACAGGGAACTATGGCTACACCTTC	TRBJ1-2	TRBV19	few	TRBD1
CASSSTPNTGELFF	TGTGCCAGCAGCTCTACCCCTAATACCGGGGAGCTGTTTTTT	TRBJ2-2	TRBV7-2	-	-
CASSQVQGSYEQYF	TGTGCCAGCAGCCAAGTACAGGGATCCTACGAGCAGTACTTC	TRBJ2-7	TRBV4-2	-	-
CASSPGGGYGTDTQYF	TGCGCCAGCAGCCCGGGGGGGGGCTATGGCACAGATACGCAGTATTTT	TRBJ2-3	TRBV5-1	-	TRBD2
CASSPDRGADTQYF	TGTGCCAGCTCTCCGGACAGGGGAGCAGATACGCAGTATTTT	TRBJ2-3	TRBV18	-	TRBD1
CASSQVRTGELFF	TGTGCCAGCAGCCAAGTGCGAACCGGGGAGCTGTTTTTT	TRBJ2-2	TRBV14	-	-
CASSIYPARASGANVLTF	TGTGCCAGCAGTATTTACCCGGCGCGGGCCTCTGGGGCCAACGTCCTGACTTTC	TRBJ2-6	TRBV27	-	-
CASSWGQGNEKLFF	TGTGCCAGCAGTTGGGGACAGGGGAATGAAAAACTGTTTTTT	TRBJ1-4	TRBV6-6	-	TRBD1
CASIRDRNNSPLHF	TGTGCCAGCATCCGGGACAGGAATAATTCACCCCTCCACTTT	TRBJ1-6	TRBV2	once	TRBD1
CASRDRGYGYTF	TGTGCCAGCCGGGACAGGGGATATGGCTACACCTTC	TRBJ1-2	TRBV2	-	TRBD1
CASSRLSGTGGVGTEAFF	TGTGCCAGTAGTCGCCTTTCGGGGACAGGGGGCGTTGGCACTGAAGCTTTCTTT	TRBJ1-1	TRBV19	-	TRBD1
CASSLTRGTGGYEQYF	TGTGCCAGTAGCCTGACACGCGGGACAGGGGGCTACGAGCAGTACTTC	TRBJ2-7	TRBV19	-	TRBD1
CASSQGIGGEQFF	TGTGCCAGCAGCCAGGGGATAGGAGGTGAGCAGTTCTTC	TRBJ2-1	TRBV5-5	-	-
CAWGTGVNNEQFF	TGTGCCTGGGGGACAGGGGTGAACAATGAGCAGTTCTTC	TRBJ2-1	TRBV30	-	TRBD1
CASTTGTPTGELFF	TGTGCCAGCACCACGGGGACACCCACCGGGGAGCTGTTTTTT	TRBJ2-2	TRBV11-2	once	-
CASSQAHRPYEQYF	TGTGCCAGCAGCCAAGCACACAGACCCTACGAGCAGTACTTC	TRBJ2-7	TRBV14	-	-
CAWRRTSGSAYEQYF	TGTGCCTGGAGGAGGACTAGCGGGAGCGCCTACGAGCAGTACTTC	TRBJ2-7	TRBV30	few	TRBD2
CASSLAGGPADTQYF	TGTGCCAGCTCACTAGCGGGAGGGCCTGCCGATACGCAGTATTTT	TRBJ2-3	TRBV18	-	TRBD2
CASSPRLGASGEAFF	TGTGCCAGCAGCCCGCGCCTAGGAGCTTCAGGGGAAGCTTTCTTT	TRBJ1-1	TRBV5-6	-	-
CASPLAGGRDNEQFF	TGTGCCAGTCCTCTAGCGGGAGGGAGGGACAATGAGCAGTTCTTC	TRBJ2-1	TRBV7-9	-	TRBD2
CATSRFGTGNSYEQYF	TGTGCCACCAGCAGATTTGGGACAGGGAACTCCTACGAGCAGTACTTC	TRBJ2-7	TRBV15	-	TRBD1
CASSVDGLGNTEAFF	TGTGCCAGCAGCGTAGACGGACTTGGGAACACTGAAGCTTTCTTT	TRBJ1-1	TRBV9	-	-
CASSQDRSREVAGELFF	TGTGCCAGCAGCCAAGATCGTAGCAGGGAAGTGGCCGGGGAGCTGTTTTTT	TRBJ2-2	TRBV14	few	-
CASSDIAGGGTDTQYF	TGCGCCAGCAGCGACATAGCGGGAGGGGGGACAGATACGCAGTATTTT	TRBJ2-3	TRBV10-2	-	TRBD2
CASSKGGGVNTEAFF	TGTGCCAGTAGTAAGGGGGGAGGGGTGAACACTGAAGCTTTCTTT	TRBJ1-1	TRBV19	-	-
CASSPPTKTTGELFF	TGTGCCAGCAGCCCCCCCACTAAAACCACCGGGGAGCTGTTTTTT	TRBJ2-2	TRBV7-9	-	-
CASSFTSGSETQYF	TGTGCCAGCAGCTTCACTAGCGGGAGCGAGACCCAGTACTTC	TRBJ2-5	TRBV7-9	-	TRBD2
CASSEANLQGRQHF	TGTGCCAGCAGTGAAGCGAACTTACAGGGGCGCCAGCATTTT	TRBJ1-5	TRBV6-1	-	TRBD1
CASSSQYSGQTKTKQFF	TGTGCCAGCAGCTCCCAATACTCGGGACAGACGAAGACTAAGCAGTTCTTC	TRBJ2-1	TRBV7-8	-	TRBD1
CASSLGALGLAGEERSYNEQFF	TGTGCCAGCAGCTTAGGGGCCCTGGGACTAGCGGGAGAGGAAAGGTCCTACAATGAGCAGTTCTTC	TRBJ2-1	TRBV13	-	TRBD2
CASRSPGQGNQPQHF	TGTGCCAGTAGATCGCCGGGACAGGGGAATCAGCCCCAGCATTTT	TRBJ1-5	TRBV19	-	TRBD1
CASSSRTTGGLYGYTF	TGCGCCAGCAGCTCGCGGACTACAGGGGGGCTCTATGGCTACACCTTC	TRBJ1-2	TRBV5-1	-	TRBD1
CASSLVPEDYTF	TGTGCCAGCAGCTTGGTGCCAGAGGACTACACCTTC	TRBJ1-2	TRBV5-6	-	-
CASSPAGGNEQFF	TGTGCCAGCTCACCCGCGGGGGGCAATGAGCAGTTCTTC	TRBJ2-1	TRBV18	-	TRBD2
CASSLRLAGGGGETQYF	TGCGCCAGCAGCTTGAGACTAGCGGGAGGTGGAGGAGAGACCCAGTACTTC	TRBJ2-5	TRBV5-1	-	TRBD2
CASSLGGSSYNEQFF	TGTGCCAGCAGCTTGGGAGGGAGCTCCTACAATGAGCAGTTCTTC	TRBJ2-1	TRBV5-6	-	-